Included here is one T cell receptor (beta chain) sequence, with context. The sample comes from a study of sequential checkpoint blockade in melanoma. Study information: First-line arms were nivolumab then ipilimumab, or the reverse, randomized 1:1.

Germline loops: CDR1 ENHRY, CDR2 SYGVKD. The V gene end was trimmed by 6 bases and the J gene end by 8 bases; junction bases not matched to a gene: 10. CDR3 length: 14 amino acids. The data were produced by immunoSEQ multiplex PCR, yet TCRdb's version contains in-frame clones alone and is incomplete. Among about 32,000 clones listed, around 82% were seen once. The treatment: randomized to nivolumab then ipilimumab (arm A) or the reverse (arm B). The TCR was taken from a human donor with melanoma. This rearrangement joins TRBV10-3 to TRBJ1-3, with 7 bases fitting TRBD1. The sample consisted of CD8+ T cells sorted from blood (inferred from file names), taken from a patient given nivolumab and ipilimumab in sequence. CDR3 in DNA: TGTGCCATCAGCTTTGACAGGGTAGATGACACCATATATTTT. Protein sequence: CAISFDRVDDTIYF.